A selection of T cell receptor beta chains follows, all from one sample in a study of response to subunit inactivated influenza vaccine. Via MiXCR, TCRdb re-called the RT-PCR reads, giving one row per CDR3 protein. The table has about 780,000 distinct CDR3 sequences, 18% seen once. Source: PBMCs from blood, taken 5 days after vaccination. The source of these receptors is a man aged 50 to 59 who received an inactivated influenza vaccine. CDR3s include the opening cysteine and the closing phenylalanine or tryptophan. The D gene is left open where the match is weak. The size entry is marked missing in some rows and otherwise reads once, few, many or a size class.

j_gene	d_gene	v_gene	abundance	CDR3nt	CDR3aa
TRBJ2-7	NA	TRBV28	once	TGTGCCAGCAGTATTCTCCCTTACGAGCAGTACTTC	CASSILPYEQYF
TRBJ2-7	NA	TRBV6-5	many	TGTGTCGCAAGCCGGGAGTCGGGTCGGCAGTACTTC	CVASRESGRQYF
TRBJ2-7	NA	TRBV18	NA	TGTGCCAGCTCACCATCACGGATCTACGAGCAGTACTTC	CASSPSRIYEQYF
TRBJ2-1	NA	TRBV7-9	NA	TGTGCCAGTAACGCCCTGGACAGTAGCAATGAGCAGTTCTTC	CASNALDSSNEQFF
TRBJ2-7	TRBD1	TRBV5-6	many	TGTGCCAGCAGCTCTCCGGGACAGACCTACGAGCAGTACTTC	CASSSPGQTYEQYF
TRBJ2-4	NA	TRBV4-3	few	TGCGCCAGCAGCCAAGAGCTTTTCCGGAACATTCAGTACTTC	CASSQELFRNIQYF
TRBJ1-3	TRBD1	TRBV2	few	TGTGCCAGCAGACAGGGGTCAAACTCTGGAAACACCATATATTTT	CASRQGSNSGNTIYF
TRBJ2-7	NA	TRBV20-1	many	TGCAGTGCTAGCCTCTCAGGGGAGGGCGAGCAGTACTTC	CSASLSGEGEQYF
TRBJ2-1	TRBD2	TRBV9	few	TGTGCCAGCAGCGTAGTACCTAGCGGATACAATGAGCAGTTCTTC	CASSVVPSGYNEQFF
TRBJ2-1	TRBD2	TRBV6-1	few	TGTGCCAGCAGTGTGACTAGCGGGGCGAAAGAGCAGTTCTTC	CASSVTSGAKEQFF
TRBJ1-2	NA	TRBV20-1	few	TGCAGTGCTAGAGCCATGGACTTCTATGGCTACACCTTC	CSARAMDFYGYTF
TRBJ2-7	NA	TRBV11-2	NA	TGTGCCAGCAGCTTAGAACGTACACCCTCCCCTTACGAGCAGTACTTC	CASSLERTPSPYEQYF
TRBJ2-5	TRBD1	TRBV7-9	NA	TGTGCCAGCAGCGACCCCGACAGGGGGGAGACCCAGTACTTC	CASSDPDRGETQYF
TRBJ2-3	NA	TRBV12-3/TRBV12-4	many	TGTGCCAGCAGCCCCCGGCTAGCTGCCGATACGCAGTATTTT	CASSPRLAADTQYF
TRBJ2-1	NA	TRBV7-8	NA	TGTGCCAGCAGCTCCAGACTTGTGAGCTCCTACAATGAGCAGTTCTTC	CASSSRLVSSYNEQFF
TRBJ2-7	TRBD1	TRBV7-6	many	TGTGCCAGCAGCTTAGCGGGACAGGGGGTCTACGAGCAGTACTTC	CASSLAGQGVYEQYF
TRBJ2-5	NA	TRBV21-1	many	TGTGCCAGCAGCAAACGGTGGGGACTAGCGGGACAAGAGACCCAGTACTTC	CASSKRWGLAGQETQYF
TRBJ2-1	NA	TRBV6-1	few	TGTGCCAGCCCTCGCGACTTGGGGAATGAGCAGTTCTTC	CASPRDLGNEQFF
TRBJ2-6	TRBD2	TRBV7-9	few	TGTGCCAGCAGCACTGGACTAGCGGGAGGGCCAGGCTCTGGGGCCAACGTCCTGACTTTC	CASSTGLAGGPGSGANVLTF
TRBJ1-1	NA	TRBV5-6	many	TGTGCCAGCAGCTTTTATTTGAACACTGAAGCTTTCTTT	CASSFYLNTEAFF
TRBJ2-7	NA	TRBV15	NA	TGTGCCACCAGAGAGATCGGACACACCTACGAGCAGTACTTC	CATREIGHTYEQYF
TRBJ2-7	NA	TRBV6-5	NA	TGTGCCAGCAGTTACGCAGGCCGGGGCTACGAGCAGTACTTC	CASSYAGRGYEQYF